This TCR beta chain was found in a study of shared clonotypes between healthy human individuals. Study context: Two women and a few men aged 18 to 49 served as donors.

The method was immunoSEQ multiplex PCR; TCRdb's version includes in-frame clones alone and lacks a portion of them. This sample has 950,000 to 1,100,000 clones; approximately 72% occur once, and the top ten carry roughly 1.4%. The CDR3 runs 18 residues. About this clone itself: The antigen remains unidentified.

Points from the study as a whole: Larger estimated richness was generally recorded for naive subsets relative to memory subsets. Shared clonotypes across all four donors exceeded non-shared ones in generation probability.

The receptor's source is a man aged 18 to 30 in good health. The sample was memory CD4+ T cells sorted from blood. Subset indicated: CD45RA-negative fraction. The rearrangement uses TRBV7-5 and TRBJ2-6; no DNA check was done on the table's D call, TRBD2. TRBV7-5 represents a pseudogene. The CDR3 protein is CARSLGLRGEAGANVLTF. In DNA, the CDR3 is TGTGCCAGAAGCTTAGGGTTGCGGGGGGAGGCTGGGGCCAACGTCCTGACTTTC.